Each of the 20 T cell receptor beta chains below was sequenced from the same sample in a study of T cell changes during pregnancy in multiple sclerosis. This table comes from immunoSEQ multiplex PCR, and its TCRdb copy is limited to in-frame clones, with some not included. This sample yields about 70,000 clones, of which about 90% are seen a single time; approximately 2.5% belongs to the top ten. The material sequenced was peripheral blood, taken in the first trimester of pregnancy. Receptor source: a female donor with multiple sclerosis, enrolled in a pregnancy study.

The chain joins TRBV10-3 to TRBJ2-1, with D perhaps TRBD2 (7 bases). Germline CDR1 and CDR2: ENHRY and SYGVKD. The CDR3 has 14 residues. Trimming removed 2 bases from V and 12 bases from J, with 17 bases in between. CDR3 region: CAISERGRVRLQFF. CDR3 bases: TGTGCCATCAGTGAGAGGGGGAGGGTACGTCTGCAGTTCTTC.

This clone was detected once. CDR3 loop: CASRPQVTGNTIYF. The CDR3 DNA follows: TGTGCCAGCAGACCACAGGTGACTGGAAACACCATATATTTT. The chain links TRBV6-6 to TRBJ1-3, with D perhaps matching TRBD1 (5 bases). In germline, CDR1 is MNHNY, CDR2 SVGAGI (reference sequence). The ends were cut back, 6 bases at V and 2 bases at J, with 11 bases in the middle. The CDR3 contains 14 residues.

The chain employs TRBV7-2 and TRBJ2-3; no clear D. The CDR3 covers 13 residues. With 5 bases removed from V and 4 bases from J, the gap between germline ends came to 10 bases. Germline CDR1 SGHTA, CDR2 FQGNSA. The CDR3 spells CASSAIGPDTQYF. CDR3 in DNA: TGTGCCAGCAGCGCAATCGGTCCAGATACGCAGTATTTT.

CDR3 protein: CASSLLQGGGEKLFF. In DNA form, the CDR3 reads TGCGCCAGCAGCTTACTACAGGGGGGAGGAGAAAAACTGTTTTTT. V gene TRBV5-1 combines with J gene TRBJ1-4; 8 bases line up with TRBD1. Germline V gives CDR1 SGHRS, CDR2 YFSETQ. The V segment lost 2 bases and the J segment 8 bases; nucleotides outside the gene matches: 8. CDR3 length: 15 amino acids.

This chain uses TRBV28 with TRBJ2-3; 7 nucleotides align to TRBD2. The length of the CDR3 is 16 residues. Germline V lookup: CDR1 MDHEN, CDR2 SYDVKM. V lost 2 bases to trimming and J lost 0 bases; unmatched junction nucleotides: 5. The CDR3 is CASSLTGGASTDTQYF. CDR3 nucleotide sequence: TGTGCCAGCAGTTTAACGGGGGGAGCTAGCACAGATACGCAGTATTTT. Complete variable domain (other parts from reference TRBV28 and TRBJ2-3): DVKVTQSSRYLVKRTGEKVFLECVQDMDHENMFWYRQDPGLGLRLIYFSYDVKMKEKGDIPEGYSVSREKKERFSLILESASTNQTSMYLCASSLTGGASTDTQYFGPGTRLTVL.

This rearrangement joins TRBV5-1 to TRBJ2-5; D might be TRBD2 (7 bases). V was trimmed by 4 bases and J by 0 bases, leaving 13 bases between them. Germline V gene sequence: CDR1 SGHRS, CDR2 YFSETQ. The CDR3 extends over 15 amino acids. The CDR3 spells CASSVTGGNQETQYF. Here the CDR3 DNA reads TGCGCCAGCAGCGTCACGGGGGGCAACCAAGAGACCCAGTACTTC.

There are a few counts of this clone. In nucleotides, the CDR3 is TGTGCCACCAGACGGGACAGGAATTCACCCCTCCACTTT. This translates into CATRRDRNSPLHF. The gene calls are TRBV15 and TRBJ1-6; TRBD1 matches at 8 bases. Trimming cost V 6 bases and J 7 bases; bases outside gene matches: 2. The CDR3 extends over 13 amino acids. Germline lookup yields CDR1 LNHNV and CDR2 YYDKDF (reference sequence). Together with reference TRBV15 and TRBJ1-6, the CDR3 gives the full variable domain: DAMVIQNPRYQVTQFGKPVTLSCSQTLNHNVMYWYQQKSSQAPKLLFHYYDKDFNNEADTPDNFQSRRPNTSFCFLDIRSPGLGDTAMYLCATRRDRNSPLHFGNGTRLTVT.

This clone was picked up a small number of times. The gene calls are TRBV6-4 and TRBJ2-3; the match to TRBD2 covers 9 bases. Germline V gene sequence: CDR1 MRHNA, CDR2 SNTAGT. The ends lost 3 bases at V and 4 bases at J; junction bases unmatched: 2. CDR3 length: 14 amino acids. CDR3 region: CASSEVAGADTQYF. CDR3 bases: TGTGCCAGCAGTGAAGTAGCGGGGGCAGATACGCAGTATTTT.

For the CDR3, the DNA is TGTGCCAGCAGTGAAGGCCCAGGGGACGGAGATTACGAGCAGTACTTC. This sequence encodes CASSEGPGDGDYEQYF. The gene calls are TRBV6-1 and TRBJ2-7; D is perhaps TRBD1 (6 bases). CDR1 is MNHNS and CDR2 is SASEGT in the germline V gene. The germline V and J ends were trimmed by 1 base and 4 bases, with 17 bases remaining between them. CDR3 length: 16 amino acids.

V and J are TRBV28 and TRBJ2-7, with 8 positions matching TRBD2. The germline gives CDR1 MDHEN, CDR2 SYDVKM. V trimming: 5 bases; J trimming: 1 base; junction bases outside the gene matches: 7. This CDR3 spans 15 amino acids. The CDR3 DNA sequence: TGTGCCAGCAGTGTGACTAGCGCCTCTTCCTACGAGCAGTACTTC. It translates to CASSVTSASSYEQYF.

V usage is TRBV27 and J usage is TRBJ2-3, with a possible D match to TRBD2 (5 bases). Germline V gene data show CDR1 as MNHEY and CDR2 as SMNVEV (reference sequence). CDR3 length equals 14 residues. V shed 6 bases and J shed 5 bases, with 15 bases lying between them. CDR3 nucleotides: TGTGCCAGCAGAGGGATTAATGGGAGAGATACGCAGTATTTT. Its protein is CASRGINGRDTQYF.

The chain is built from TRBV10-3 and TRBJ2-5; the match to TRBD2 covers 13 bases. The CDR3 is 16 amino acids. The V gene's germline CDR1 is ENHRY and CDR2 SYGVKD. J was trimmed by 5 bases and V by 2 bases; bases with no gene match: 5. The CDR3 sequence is CAISERTSGSGETQYF. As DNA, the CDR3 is TGTGCCATCAGTGAGCGGACTAGCGGGAGTGGGGAGACCCAGTACTTC.

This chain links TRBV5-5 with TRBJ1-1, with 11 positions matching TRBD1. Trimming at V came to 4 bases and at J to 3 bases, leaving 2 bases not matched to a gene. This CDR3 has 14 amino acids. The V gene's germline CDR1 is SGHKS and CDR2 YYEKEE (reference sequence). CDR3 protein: CASSAGQGDTEAFF. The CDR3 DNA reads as TGTGCCAGCAGCGCGGGACAGGGGGACACTGAAGCTTTCTTT.

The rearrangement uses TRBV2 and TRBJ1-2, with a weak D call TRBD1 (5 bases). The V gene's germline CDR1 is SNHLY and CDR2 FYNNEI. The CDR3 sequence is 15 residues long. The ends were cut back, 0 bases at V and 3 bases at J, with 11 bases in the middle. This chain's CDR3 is CASSEARGRDYGYTF. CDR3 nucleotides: TGTGCCAGCAGTGAAGCGCGGGGCAGGGACTATGGCTACACCTTC.

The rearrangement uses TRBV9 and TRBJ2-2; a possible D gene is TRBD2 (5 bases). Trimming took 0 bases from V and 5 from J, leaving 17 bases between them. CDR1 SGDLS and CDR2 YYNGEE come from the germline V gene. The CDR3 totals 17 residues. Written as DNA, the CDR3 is TGTGCCAGCAGCGTAGGTCCCAGCGGCGGTGGAACCGGGGAGCTGTTTTTT. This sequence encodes CASSVGPSGGGTGELFF.

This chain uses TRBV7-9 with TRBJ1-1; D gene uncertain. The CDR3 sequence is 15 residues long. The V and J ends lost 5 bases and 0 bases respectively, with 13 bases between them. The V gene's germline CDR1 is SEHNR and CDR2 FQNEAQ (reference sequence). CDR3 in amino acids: CASSPWAGMNTEAFF. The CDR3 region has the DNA TGTGCCAGCAGCCCCTGGGCCGGAATGAACACTGAAGCTTTCTTT.

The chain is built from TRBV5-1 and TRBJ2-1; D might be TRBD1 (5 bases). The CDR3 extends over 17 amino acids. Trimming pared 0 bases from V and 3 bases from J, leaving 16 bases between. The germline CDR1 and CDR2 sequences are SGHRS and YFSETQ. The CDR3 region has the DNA TGCGCCAGCAGCTTGGCCCTTACAGGTTCGAACTACAATGAGCAGTTCTTC. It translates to CASSLALTGSNYNEQFF.

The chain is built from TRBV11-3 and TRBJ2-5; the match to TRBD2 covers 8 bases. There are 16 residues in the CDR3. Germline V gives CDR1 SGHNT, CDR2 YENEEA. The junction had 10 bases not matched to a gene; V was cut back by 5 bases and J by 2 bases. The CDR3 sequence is CASSQGSSGPQETQYF. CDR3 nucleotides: TGTGCCAGCAGCCAGGGTTCTAGCGGGCCGCAAGAGACCCAGTACTTC.

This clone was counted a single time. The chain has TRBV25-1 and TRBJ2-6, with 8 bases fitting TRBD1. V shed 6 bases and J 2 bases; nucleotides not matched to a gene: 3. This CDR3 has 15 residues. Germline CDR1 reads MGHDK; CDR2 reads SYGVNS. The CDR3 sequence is CASRADRAGANVLTF. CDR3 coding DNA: TGTGCCAGCAGGGCGGACAGGGCTGGGGCCAACGTCCTGACTTTC. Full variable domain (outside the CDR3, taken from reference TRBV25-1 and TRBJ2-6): EADIYQTPRYLVIGTGKKITLECSQTMGHDKMYWYQQDPGMELHLIHYSYGVNSTEKGDLSSESTVSRIRTEHFPLTLESARPSHTSQYLCASRADRAGANVLTFGAGSRLTVL.

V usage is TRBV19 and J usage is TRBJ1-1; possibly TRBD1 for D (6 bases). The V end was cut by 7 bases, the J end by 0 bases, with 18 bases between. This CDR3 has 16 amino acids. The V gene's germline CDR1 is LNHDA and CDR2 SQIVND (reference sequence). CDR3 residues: CASTPAPDSLNTEAFF. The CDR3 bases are TGTGCCAGTACCCCGGCTCCGGACAGTTTGAACACTGAAGCTTTCTTT.